This T cell receptor (beta chain) was recorded in a study of beta chain features in type 1 diabetes. Study at large: Sorted cells numbering some 110 million were examined across all samples.

Study results and caveats: Across all four CD4+ subsets, people with type 1 diabetes showed modestly shorter TCRB CDR3s. With patients and controls alike, PCR might favor shorter templates to an equal degree.

A few counts support this clone. Its antigen remains unidentified. Trimming removed 7 bases from V and 3 bases from J, with 16 bases in between. Germline CDR1 reads SEHNR; CDR2 reads FQNEAQ (reference sequence). The CDR3 sequence is 14 residues long. Expressed TCRB transcripts were sequenced after all isolated RNA was converted to cDNA. Profiled with immunoSEQ multiplex PCR; TCRdb holds only in-frame clones, not every one. This sample yields a few hundred thousand clones, of which approximately 15% are seen a single time; approximately 0.021% belongs to the top ten. Sorting based on CD45RO/CCR7/CD25/CD127/CD95/CD27 separated CD4+ naive, central memory, regulatory and stem cell-like memory cells.

This sequence was found in a young man with type 1 diabetes. What was sequenced was naive CD4+ T cells from blood. This sequence joins TRBV7-9 and TRBJ2-7, with D possibly being TRBD2 (6 bases). In DNA form, the CDR3 reads TGTGCCAGCACCCACTGGGGACTCATCTACGAGCAGTACTTC. This sequence encodes CASTHWGLIYEQYF.